The source of this TCR beta chain is a study of Graves' ophthalmopathy and Graves' hyperthyroidism. Study findings and constraints: Using 13 signatures, a model distinguished ophthalmopathy from stable hyperthyroidism, reaching just under 90% sensitivity and approximately 81% specificity. Most expanded clonotypes in thyroid above 0.001 frequency also showed up in blood.

Scientists amplified the TCR beta CDR3 regions from RNA transcripts. HTBI-primed first-round RT-PCR preceded second-round multiplex PCR. One entry per CDR3 protein results from TCRdb running MiXCR on the multiplex PCR reads. Among some 350,000 distinct CDR3 sequences, roughly a sixth were seen once, and the ten largest hold 2.4%. Per germline, CDR1 LGHDT and CDR2 YNNKEL (reference sequence). There are 16 residues in the CDR3. Each diagnosis was determined on the basis of clinical symptoms, serum thyroxine, TRAb, thyroid ultrasound and orbital computed tomography. The PBMCs were taken from more than 8 ml of fresh peripheral blood. A remark on this clonotype: The antigen remains unidentified. The junction departs from germline at one end; a sequencing error may be responsible.

The chain has TRBV3-1 and TRBJ2-4, with D tentatively TRBD2 (5 bases). The sequenced material came from peripheral blood. This clonotype originated in an adult woman with stable Graves' hyperthyroidism. CDR3 region: CASSHEGSLAKNIKYF. The CDR3 DNA is TGTGCCAGCAGCCACGAGGGAAGCTTAGCCAAAAACATTAAGTACTTC. The full variable domain, in which reference TRBV3-1 and TRBJ2-4 provide the parts outside the CDR3, is DTAVSQTPKYLVTQMGNDKSIKCEQNLGHDTMYWYKQDSKKFLKIMFSYNNKELIINETVPNRFSPKSPDKAHLNLHINSLELGDSAVYFCASSHEGSLAKNIKYFGAGTRLSVL.